This T cell receptor (beta chain) stems from a study of T-cell memory formation after mild COVID-19. Study-level findings and limits: Day 15 to 85 contractors were CD4/CD8 balanced; later expanders leaned CD4+. That cross-reactive memory joined was suggested by some responding clones appearing in pre-infection memory.

With V trimmed by 6 bases and J by 6 bases, 6 bases remained unmatched. The CDR3 loop spans 13 amino acids. Comment on this clonotype: As yet, its antigen is unknown.

TCRdb used MiXCR to reprocess the 5' RACE reads, holding one entry per CDR3 protein. This sample has about 180,000 distinct CDR3 sequences, with 16% found just once. Sequencing used PBMCs or a T cell subset sorted from them (not recorded which). This receptor was taken from an adult woman who had mild COVID-19 (a few samples of this study predate the infection). Cell type and time point are not known. V and J are TRBV12-3 or TRBV12-4 and TRBJ2-7, with TRBD2 identical over 9 bases. CDR3 DNA sequence: TGTGCCAGCAGAATAGCGGGAGCCCGCGAGCAGTACTTC. Its translation is CASRIAGAREQYF.